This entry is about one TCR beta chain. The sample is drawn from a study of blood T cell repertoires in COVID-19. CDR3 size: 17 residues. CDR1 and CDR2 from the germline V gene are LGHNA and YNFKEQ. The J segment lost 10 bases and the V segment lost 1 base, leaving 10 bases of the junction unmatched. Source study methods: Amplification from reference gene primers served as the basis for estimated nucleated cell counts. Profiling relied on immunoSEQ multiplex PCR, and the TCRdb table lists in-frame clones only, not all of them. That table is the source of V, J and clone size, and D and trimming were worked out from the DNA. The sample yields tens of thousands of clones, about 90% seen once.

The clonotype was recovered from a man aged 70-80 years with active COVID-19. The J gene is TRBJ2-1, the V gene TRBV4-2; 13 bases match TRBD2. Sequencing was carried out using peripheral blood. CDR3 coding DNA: TGTGCCAGCAGCCAAGTAAACGGACTAGCGGGAGCAGGAGAGCAGTTCTTC. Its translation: CASSQVNGLAGAGEQFF.